This record looks at one T cell receptor (beta chain) sequence and its context. Its antigen is currently not known. Per-base quality was not reported, and no clone a single base away is much larger than it. This sample stems from a study of Ad26.COV2.S vaccination and SARS-CoV-2 variants (dated by TCRdb to 2020 to 2022). With regard to the full study: Vaccine-arm donors came from COV1001, a multicentre, randomized, double-blind, placebo-controlled phase I-IIa trial of Ad26.COV2.S in healthy adults. Ad26.COV2.S was administered intramuscularly at a dose of 5x10^10 or 1x10^11 viral particles, either as one shot or as two shots given 56 days apart. A total of some 30 samples were included in the TCR-sequenced set, comprising some 20 Ad26.COV2.S vaccine recipients, 5 placebo recipients and 8 SARS-CoV-2 convalescent individuals. Investigators did not know the trial group allocation while performing experiments and assessing outcomes. Sequencing of the TCRbeta repertoire served to evaluate the specificity and breadth of SARS-CoV-2-reactive T cell receptors following Ad26.COV2.S vaccination. Trial participants were randomized into five groups of five, in which low-dose or high-dose Ad26.COV2.S was given once or twice, or placebo was given on both occasions. Overall study results and their limits: Non-spike TCR breadth was comparable between vaccine and placebo recipients, consistent with the vaccine containing only spike. It was noted by the authors that total T cell responses may have been underestimated by the TCR breadth and depth analyses. Higher spike-specific TCR breadth was observed in Ad26.COV2.S recipients than in placebo recipients (P = 0.0014). Substantial breadth of spike-specific CD8+ and CD4+ T cell responses was reported after vaccination. Comparing responses between vaccine doses or regimens was not something the study was powered to do.

The immunoSEQ Assay was used to sequence TCRbeta CDR3 regions. After extraction, genomic DNA underwent amplification by bias-controlled multiplex PCR, followed by high-throughput sequencing. In the original analysis: To quantify the absolute abundance of every unique TCRbeta CDR3 region, sequences were collapsed and filtered. Usable DNA was measured by amplifying reference genes present in all nucleated cells, and TCRbeta template counts were normalized to that usable DNA to estimate T cell fraction. Repertoire TCRs were annotated as SARS-CoV-2-specific by exact matching of V gene, CDR3 amino acid sequence and J gene to a known reactive TCR set. MIRA supplied the reference SARS-CoV-2 TCR set, which was filtered for enrichment in COVID-19-positive ImmuneCODE repertoires so that public or cross-reactive TCRs were removed. Using the MIRA antigens, annotated TCRs were further analysed by specific ORF or by position within an ORF. Breadth was defined as the number of annotated unique rearrangements divided by the total number of unique productive rearrangements, and depth was defined as the summed frequency of the annotated unique rearrangements. Two-sided Wilcoxon rank-sum tests were applied when comparing TCR breadth between groups. The table was pulled from immuneACCESS by TCRdb, which kept in-frame rearrangements only. Such tables lose some clones; where checked, under half of the loss comes from unresolved V genes, and the rest has no known cause. The V and J calls and clone size are taken from that table; D and trimming were inferred from the DNA. Within this sample are hundreds of thousands of clones, with 90% of them counted one time only. Less than 15% of the sample comes from the top ten.

What the treatment or condition label conveys for this sample: around 19 received Ad26.COV2.S at low or high dose, single or two shots; five or six received placebo; per-sample allocation not given. For vaccine and placebo recipients, repertoires were sequenced using samples collected on day 63 after the first injection. In Cohort 1b, roughly 26 adults aged 18-55 years were enrolled at a single site in Boston, USA, between 29 July and 7 August 2020. Ad26.COV2.S was a replication-incompetent adenovirus type 26 vector expressing a prefusion-stabilized SARS-CoV-2 spike protein from the original Wuhan strain. The CDR3, from cysteine to phenylalanine, totals 12 residues. Left in the record is the CDR3 DNA by itself, 36 bases read in frame from the first base. Cut back by 7 bases and 8 bases, the V and J ends lie 12 bases apart. The germline V gene (reference sequence) sets CDR1 to LGHDT and CDR2 to YNNKEL.

The chain was built from TRBV3-1 (or the pseudogene TRBV3-2) and TRBJ2-1; a tentative D call is TRBD1 (6 bases match). The sample in question was peripheral blood, obtained in a trial of Ad26.COV2.S vaccine versus placebo. The TCR was taken from a person aged 18-65 years who received the Ad26.COV2.S COVID-19 vaccine or a placebo. Here the CDR3 is given as CASKLEGDEQFF. The DNA is as follows: TGTGCCAGCAAACTTGAGGGGGATGAGCAGTTCTTC.